A selection of T cell receptor beta chains follows, all from one sample in a study of shared clonotypes between healthy human individuals. Only in-frame clones appear in the TCRdb table, and some are missing; sequencing was by immunoSEQ multiplex PCR. The data show around 200,000 clones, with just under 95% seen just once and 0.065% to 0.07% held by the top ten. The sequencing sample was made of naive CD4+ T cells sorted from blood. These receptors were obtained from a young woman in good health. Both conserved end residues are part of each CDR3. The order of the fields is clone size, J gene, V gene, D gene, CDR3 DNA, CDR3 protein. The D gene is left open where the match is weak. The listing skips clone size in some rows; elsewhere it reads once, few, many or a size class.

.,TRBJ1-5,TRBV10-1,.,TGCGCCAGCAGTGAGTGTCTGAAAACAAGCAATCAGCCCCAGCATTTT,CASSECLKTSNQPQHF
few,TRBJ2-7,TRBV6-5,TRBD1,TGTGCCGCAGGGGGACAGGGAGGGGGCGAGCAGTACTTC,CAAGGQGGGEQYF
.,TRBJ2-5,TRBV29-1,.,TGCAGCGCTGGAGGTCTAGCGCAGGAGACGGCCCAGTACTTC,CSAGGLAQETAQYF
.,TRBJ2-3,TRBV18,.,TGTGCCAGCTCACCCGAAATGATGCTAAAAAGCACAGATACGCAGTATTTT,CASSPEMMLKSTDTQYF
once,TRBJ1-1,TRBV29-1,.,TGCAGCGTTGAGGTTTGGGCAGGGGCGAACACTGAAGCTTTCTTT,CSVEVWAGANTEAFF
.,TRBJ2-7,TRBV28,.,TGTGCCAGCACCGTAGGTCACAGCTCCTACGAGCAGTACTTC,CASTVGHSSYEQYF
.,TRBJ1-1,TRBV28,.,TGTGCCAGCATCCCCGGTGGGGAAGGGAACACTGAAGCTTTCTTT,CASIPGGEGNTEAFF
.,TRBJ2-7,TRBV7-2,TRBD2,TGTGCCAGCAGCTTTGACAGTGCGGGAGGGCCTTACGAGCAGTACTTC,CASSFDSAGGPYEQYF
.,TRBJ1-5,TRBV10-2,.,TGCGCCAGCAGTGAAAACGACGGCAATCAGCCCCAGCATTTT,CASSENDGNQPQHF
.,TRBJ2-7,TRBV6-6,.,TGTGCCAGCAGTTACCGACGTGGTCCGAACTACGAGCAGTACTTC,CASSYRRGPNYEQYF
.,TRBJ2-4,TRBV2,TRBD2,TGTGCCAGCAGCGTACTAGCGGGCGAAAACATTCAGTACTTC,CASSVLAGENIQYF
.,TRBJ1-4,TRBV19,.,TGTGCCAGTAGTCCCCATGCAACTAATGAAAAACTGTTTTTT,CASSPHATNEKLFF
.,TRBJ2-7,TRBV11-2,TRBD2,TGTGCCAGCAGCCGTAGCGGGAAGGGACCCTACGAGCAGTACTTC,CASSRSGKGPYEQYF
once,TRBJ2-7,TRBV9,TRBD1,TGTGCCAGCAGCGTAGGAGGGGACAGCTACGAGCAGTACTTC,CASSVGGDSYEQYF
.,TRBJ2-5,TRBV5-4,.,TGTGCCAGCACACTAACAGGGGCGGGAGGGACCCAGTACTTC,CASTLTGAGGTQYF
.,TRBJ2-7,TRBV28,.,TGTGCCAGCAGTGGGGGGTACGGGGACTACGAGCAGTACTTC,CASSGGYGDYEQYF
.,TRBJ1-1,TRBV4-1,.,TGCGCCAGCAGCCAAGATCAAGCTGAAGCTTTCTTT,CASSQDQAEAFF
.,TRBJ1-2,TRBV4-1,.,TGCGCCAGCAGCCAGGCCATGGGTCATACAGAAGGCTACACCTTC,CASSQAMGHTEGYTF
.,TRBJ1-2,TRBV5-1,.,TGCGCCAGCAGCTCCGGTAAGGGGTATGGCTACACCTTC,CASSSGKGYGYTF
.,TRBJ1-1,TRBV6-5,TRBD1,TGTGCCAGCAGTTACCGCCTACAGGGGGTGAACACTGAAGCTTTCTTT,CASSYRLQGVNTEAFF
.,TRBJ2-7,TRBV7-2,TRBD2,TGTGCCAGCAGCTTGGCTAGCGGGGGGCTGTACGAGCAGTACTTC,CASSLASGGLYEQYF
.,TRBJ2-3,TRBV14,.,TGTGCCAGCAGCCAAGCTGGGACGGCAGATACGCAGTATTTT,CASSQAGTADTQYF
.,TRBJ2-5,TRBV7-9,.,TGTGCCAGCAGCCCCCCCCGGGAGTCGGCCCAGTACTTC,CASSPPRESAQYF
.,TRBJ1-1,TRBV11-3,.,TGTGCCAGCAGCTTTAGTTCCAACACTGAAGCTTTCTTT,CASSFSSNTEAFF
.,TRBJ2-2,TRBV7-9,.,TGTGCCAGCAGCTTCAGAGTCACCGGGGAGCTGTTTTTT,CASSFRVTGELFF
.,TRBJ1-1,TRBV2,.,TGTGCCAGCAGTGAACAGGGGAACACTGAAGCTTTCTTT,CASSEQGNTEAFF
.,TRBJ2-7,TRBV5-3,.,TGTGCCAGAAGCTTGCCAAGCGACGAGCAGTACTTC,CARSLPSDEQYF
.,TRBJ2-1,TRBV13,.,TGTGCCAGCAGCCCGATAGCGAGGAGCTCCTACAATGAGCAGTTCTTC,CASSPIARSSYNEQFF
few,TRBJ2-7,TRBV2,TRBD2,TGTGCCAGCCGGTGGGGGGGCTACGAGCAGTACTTC,CASRWGGYEQYF
once,TRBJ2-7,TRBV2,.,TGTGCCAGCAGTGAAGCGCGAGTGCACGAGCAGTACTTC,CASSEARVHEQYF
.,TRBJ2-7,TRBV7-9,.,TGTGCCAGCAGCCCCGGGCACACCACATACGAGCAGTACTTC,CASSPGHTTYEQYF
.,TRBJ2-3,TRBV14,.,TGTGCCAGCAGCCAACTCATTAGCACAGATACGCAGTATTTT,CASSQLISTDTQYF
.,TRBJ1-4,TRBV19,.,TGTGCCAGTAAGGAAGGAAAACTGTTTTTT,CASKEGKLFF
.,TRBJ1-2,TRBV6-1,TRBD1,TGTGCCAGTGGACAGGGGATTTATGGCTACACCTTC,CASGQGIYGYTF
.,TRBJ1-6,TRBV7-6,.,TGTGCCAGCAGCACTACTCCGGATTCACCCCTCCACTTT,CASSTTPDSPLHF
once,TRBJ2-1,TRBV4-1,TRBD2,TGCGCCAGCAGCCATCCAGAGAGCGGGACCGGGTACAATGAGCAGTTCTTC,CASSHPESGTGYNEQFF
.,TRBJ2-1,TRBV5-1,TRBD2,TGCGCCAGCAGCTTGGGTAGCGGGGCATACAATGAGCAGTTCTTC,CASSLGSGAYNEQFF
once,TRBJ2-7,TRBV19,.,TGTGCCAGTAGTATGCGGGACCGGGCCTACGAGCAGTACTTC,CASSMRDRAYEQYF
.,TRBJ1-3,TRBV5-1,.,TGCGCCAGCAGCCTGACTGGAAACACCATATATTTT,CASSLTGNTIYF
.,TRBJ1-3,TRBV11-1,.,TGTGCCAGCAGCTCCCGTGGACACCACTCTGGAAACACCATATATTTT,CASSSRGHHSGNTIYF
.,TRBJ2-7,TRBV11-2,TRBD2,TGTGCCAGCAGCCAAACACTAGCGGGAGTGTCCTACGAGCAGTACTTC,CASSQTLAGVSYEQYF
.,TRBJ1-1,TRBV28,.,TGTGCCAGCAGGTACCAGGAAAACACTGAAGCTTTCTTT,CASRYQENTEAFF
.,TRBJ1-5,TRBV28,TRBD1,TGTGCCAGCAGTCTATGGACAGGACGGCCGGGCAATCAGCCCCAGCATTTT,CASSLWTGRPGNQPQHF
.,TRBJ1-6,TRBV28,.,TGTGCCAGCAGTCCTCAAGGGGGCTATAATTCACCCCTCCACTTT,CASSPQGGYNSPLHF
.,TRBJ1-4,TRBV6-5,.,TGTGCCAGCAGTTACGATCCGGGACGGATGAATGAAAAACTGTTTTTT,CASSYDPGRMNEKLFF
once,TRBJ1-4,TRBV7-2,TRBD1,TGTGCCAGCACCCCGCCGGACAGGGGTAATGAAAAACTGTTTTTT,CASTPPDRGNEKLFF
.,TRBJ1-4,TRBV28,.,TGTGCCAGCAGAACAAACGCGGGACAAACTAATGAAAAACTGTTTTTT,CASRTNAGQTNEKLFF
.,TRBJ2-7,TRBV19,TRBD1,TGTGCCAGTAGTAATTCCGGAACAGGGGTGGGCGAGCAGTACTTC,CASSNSGTGVGEQYF
.,TRBJ1-5,TRBV6-5,.,TGTGCCAGCAGTTACGAAAGTAATCAGCCCCAGCATTTT,CASSYESNQPQHF
once,TRBJ1-2,TRBV29-1,.,TGCAGCGCCTGCAGTCTTGGGCGGTGCACCTTC,CSACSLGRCTF
.,TRBJ1-2,TRBV18,.,TGTGCCAGCTCACCAGAGGGGCTTTCTAACTATGGCTACACCTTC,CASSPEGLSNYGYTF
.,TRBJ1-4,TRBV7-2,TRBD1,TGTGCCAGCAGCTTAGGCAGGGGGCGACTTGAAAAACTGTTTTTT,CASSLGRGRLEKLFF
.,TRBJ1-5,TRBV19,.,TGTGCCAGTAGTACCAGAGGACACAGGGTTTCGGGCAATCAGCCCCAGCATTTT,CASSTRGHRVSGNQPQHF
.,TRBJ2-1,TRBV5-1,.,TGCGCCAGCAAGATGACTGTAATAGCGGCGAGCTCCTACAATGAGCAGTTCTTC,CASKMTVIAASSYNEQFF
.,TRBJ2-5,TRBV27,.,TGTGCCAGCAGTCCGGGACCGCGAGAGACCCAGTACTTC,CASSPGPRETQYF